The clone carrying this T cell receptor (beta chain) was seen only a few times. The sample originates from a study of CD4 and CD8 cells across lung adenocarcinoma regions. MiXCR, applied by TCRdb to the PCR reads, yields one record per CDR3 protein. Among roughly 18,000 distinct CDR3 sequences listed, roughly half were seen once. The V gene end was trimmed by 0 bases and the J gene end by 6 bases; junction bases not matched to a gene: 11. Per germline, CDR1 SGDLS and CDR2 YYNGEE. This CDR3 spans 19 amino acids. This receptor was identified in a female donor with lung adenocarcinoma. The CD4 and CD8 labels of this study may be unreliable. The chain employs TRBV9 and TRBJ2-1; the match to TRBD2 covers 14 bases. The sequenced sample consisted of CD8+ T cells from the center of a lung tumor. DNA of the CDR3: TGTGCCAGCAGCGTAGAAGGGTCACCGGGACTAGCGGGAGCCAATGAGCAGTTCTTC. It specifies CASSVEGSPGLAGANEQFF.